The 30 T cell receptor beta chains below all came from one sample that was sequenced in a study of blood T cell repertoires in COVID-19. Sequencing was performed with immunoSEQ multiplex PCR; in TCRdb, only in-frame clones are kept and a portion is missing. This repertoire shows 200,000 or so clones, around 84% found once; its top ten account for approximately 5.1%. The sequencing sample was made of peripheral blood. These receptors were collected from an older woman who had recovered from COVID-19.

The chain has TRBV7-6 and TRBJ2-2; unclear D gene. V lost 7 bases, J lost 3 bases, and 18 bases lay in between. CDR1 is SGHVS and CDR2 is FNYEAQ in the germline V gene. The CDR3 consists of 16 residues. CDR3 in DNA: TGTGCCAGCACCCAGTCCCCCGCTGTGCACACCGGGGAGCTGTTTTTT. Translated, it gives CASTQSPAVHTGELFF.

The CDR3, as DNA: TGTGCCAGCAGCTTTTTAGGACAGGGGCTCAATTCACCCCTCCACTTT. Encoded protein: CASSFLGQGLNSPLHF. The chain is built from TRBV7-8 and TRBJ1-6; 9 bases line up with TRBD1. Germline CDR1 reads SGHVS; CDR2 reads FQNEAQ. The CDR3 extends over 16 amino acids. V dropped 3 bases and J dropped 7; count of bases not matched to a gene: 7.

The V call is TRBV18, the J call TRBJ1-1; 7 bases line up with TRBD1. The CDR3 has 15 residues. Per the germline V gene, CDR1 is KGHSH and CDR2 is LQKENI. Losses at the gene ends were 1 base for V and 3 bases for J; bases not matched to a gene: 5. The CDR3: CASSPLGRGDTEAFF. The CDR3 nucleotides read TGTGCCAGCTCACCACTCGGCAGGGGGGACACTGAAGCTTTCTTT.

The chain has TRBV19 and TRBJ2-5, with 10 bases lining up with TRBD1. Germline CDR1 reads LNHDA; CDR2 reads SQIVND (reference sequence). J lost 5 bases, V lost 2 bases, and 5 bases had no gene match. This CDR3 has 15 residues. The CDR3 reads CASSITGQGMETQYF. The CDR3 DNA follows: TGTGCCAGTAGTATAACGGGACAGGGGATGGAGACCCAGTACTTC.

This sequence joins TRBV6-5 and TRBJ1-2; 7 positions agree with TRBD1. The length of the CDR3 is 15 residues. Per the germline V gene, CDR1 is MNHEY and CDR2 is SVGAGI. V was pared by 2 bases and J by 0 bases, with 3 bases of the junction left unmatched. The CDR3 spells CASSYGQEANYGYTF. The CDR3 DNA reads TGTGCCAGCAGTTACGGACAGGAAGCTAACTATGGCTACACCTTC.

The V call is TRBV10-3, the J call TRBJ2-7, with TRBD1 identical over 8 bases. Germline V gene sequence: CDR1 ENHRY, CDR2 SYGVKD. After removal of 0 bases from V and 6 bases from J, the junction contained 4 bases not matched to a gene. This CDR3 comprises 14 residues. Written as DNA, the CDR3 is TGTGCCATCAGTGAGTCAACAGGGGGTGGCGAGCAGTACTTC. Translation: CAISESTGGGEQYF.

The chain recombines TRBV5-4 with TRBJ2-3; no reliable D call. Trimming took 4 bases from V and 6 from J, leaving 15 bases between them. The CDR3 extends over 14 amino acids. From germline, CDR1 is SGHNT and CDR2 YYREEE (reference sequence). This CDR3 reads CASSLLQRVDTQYF. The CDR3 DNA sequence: TGTGCCAGCAGCCTACTCCAGCGTGTTGATACGCAGTATTTT.

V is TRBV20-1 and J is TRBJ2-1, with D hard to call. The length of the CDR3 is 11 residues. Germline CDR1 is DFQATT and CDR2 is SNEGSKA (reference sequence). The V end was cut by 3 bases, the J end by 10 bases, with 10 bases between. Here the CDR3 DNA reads TGCAGTGCTAGGGGCCCTCCGGAGCAGTTCTTC. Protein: CSARGPPEQFF.

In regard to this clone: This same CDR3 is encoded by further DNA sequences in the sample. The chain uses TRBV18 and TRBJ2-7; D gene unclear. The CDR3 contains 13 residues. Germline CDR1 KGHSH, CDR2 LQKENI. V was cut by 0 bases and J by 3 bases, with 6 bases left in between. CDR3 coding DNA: TGTGCCAGCTCACCACCGTCGGGCTACGAGCAGTACTTC. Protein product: CASSPPSGYEQYF.

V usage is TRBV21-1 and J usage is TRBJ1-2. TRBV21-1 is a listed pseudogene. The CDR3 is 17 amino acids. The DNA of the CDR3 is TGTGCCAGCAGCAAAGTAGGTCAGGGACTACGTAACTATGGCTACACCTTC. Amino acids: CASSKVGQGLRNYGYTF.

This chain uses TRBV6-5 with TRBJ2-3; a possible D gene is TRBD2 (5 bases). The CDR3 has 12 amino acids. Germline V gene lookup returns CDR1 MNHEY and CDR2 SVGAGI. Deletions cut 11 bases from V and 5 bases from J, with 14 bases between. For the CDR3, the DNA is TGTGCCGGCGCGAGGGAGCGAGATACGCAGTATTTT. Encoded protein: CAGARERDTQYF.

Here the CDR3 reads CASSFDRNTEAFF. CDR3 DNA: TGTGCCAGCAGCTTTGACAGGAACACTGAAGCTTTCTTT. V usage is TRBV5-5 and J usage is TRBJ1-1; TRBD1 is a possible D gene (5 bases). Per germline, CDR1 SGHKS and CDR2 YYEKEE (reference sequence). The length of the CDR3 is 13 residues. V lost 2 bases, J lost 1 base, and 6 bases lay in between.

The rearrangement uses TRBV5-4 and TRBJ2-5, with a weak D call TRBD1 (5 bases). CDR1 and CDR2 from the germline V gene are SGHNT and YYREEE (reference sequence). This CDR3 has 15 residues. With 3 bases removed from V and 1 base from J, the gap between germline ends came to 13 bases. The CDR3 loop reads CASSSQTDFQETQYF. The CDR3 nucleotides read TGTGCCAGCAGCTCCCAGACAGATTTCCAAGAGACCCAGTACTTC.

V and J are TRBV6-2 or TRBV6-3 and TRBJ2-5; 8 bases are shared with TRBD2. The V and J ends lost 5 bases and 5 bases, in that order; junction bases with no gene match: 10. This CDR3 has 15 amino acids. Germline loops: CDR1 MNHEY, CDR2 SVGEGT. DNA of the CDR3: TGTGCCAGCAGTCCCATTAGCGGGGTTGGGGAGACCCAGTACTTC. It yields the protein CASSPISGVGETQYF.

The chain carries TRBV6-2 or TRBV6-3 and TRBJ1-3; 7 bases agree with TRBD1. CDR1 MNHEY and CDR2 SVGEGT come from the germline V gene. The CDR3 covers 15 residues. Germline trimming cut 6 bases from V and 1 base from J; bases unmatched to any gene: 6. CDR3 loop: CASRPGTASGNTIYF. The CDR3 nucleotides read TGTGCCAGCAGACCTGGGACAGCTTCTGGAAACACCATATATTTT.

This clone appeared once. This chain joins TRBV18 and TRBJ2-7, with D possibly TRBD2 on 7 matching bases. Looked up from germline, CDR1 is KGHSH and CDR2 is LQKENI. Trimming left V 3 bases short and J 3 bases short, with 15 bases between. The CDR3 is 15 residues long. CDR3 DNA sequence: TGTGCCAGCTCACCGGAGAGGGGGGGCATCTACGAGCAGTACTTC. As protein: CASSPERGGIYEQYF.

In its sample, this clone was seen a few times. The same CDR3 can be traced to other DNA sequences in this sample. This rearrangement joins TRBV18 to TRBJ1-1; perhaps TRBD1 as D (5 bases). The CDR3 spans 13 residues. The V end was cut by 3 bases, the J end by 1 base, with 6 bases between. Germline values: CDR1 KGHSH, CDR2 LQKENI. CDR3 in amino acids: CASSPQGNTEAFF. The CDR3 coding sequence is TGTGCCAGCTCACCTCAGGGGAACACTGAAGCTTTCTTT.

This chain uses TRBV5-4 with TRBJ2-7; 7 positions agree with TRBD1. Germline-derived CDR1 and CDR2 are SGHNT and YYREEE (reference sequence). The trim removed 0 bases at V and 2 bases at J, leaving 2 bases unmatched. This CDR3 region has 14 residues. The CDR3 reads CASSLGDSPYEQYF. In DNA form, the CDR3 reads TGTGCCAGCAGCTTGGGGGACAGTCCCTACGAGCAGTACTTC.

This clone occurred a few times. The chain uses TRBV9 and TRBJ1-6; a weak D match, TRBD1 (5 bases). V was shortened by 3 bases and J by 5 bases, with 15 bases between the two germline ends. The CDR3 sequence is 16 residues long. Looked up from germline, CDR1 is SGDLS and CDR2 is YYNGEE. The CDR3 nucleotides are TGTGCCAGCAGCGCAGACAGACTGCAAAATAATTCACCCCTCCACTTT. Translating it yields CASSADRLQNNSPLHF. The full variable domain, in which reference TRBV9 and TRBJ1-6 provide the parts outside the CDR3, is DSGVTQTPKHLITATGQRVTLRCSPRSGDLSVYWYQQSLDQGLQFLIQYYNGEERAKGNILERFSAQQFPDLHSELNLSSLELGDSALYFCASSADRLQNNSPLHFGNGTRLTVT.

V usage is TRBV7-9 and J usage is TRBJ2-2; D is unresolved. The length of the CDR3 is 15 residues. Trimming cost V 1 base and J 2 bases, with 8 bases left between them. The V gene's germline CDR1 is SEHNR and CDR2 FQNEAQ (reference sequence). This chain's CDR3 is CASSLGTTNTGELFF. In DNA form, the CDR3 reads TGTGCCAGCAGCTTAGGTACCACAAACACCGGGGAGCTGTTTTTT.

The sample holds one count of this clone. The CDR3: CAISESLSNQPQHF. CDR3 sequence (DNA): TGTGCCATCAGTGAGTCCCTCAGCAATCAGCCCCAGCATTTT. The V and J genes are TRBV10-3 and TRBJ1-5, with unresolved D. The V end lost 0 bases, the J end lost 1 base, and 4 bases lay between the germline ends. CDR1 is ENHRY and CDR2 is SYGVKD in the germline V gene. The CDR3 contains 14 residues.

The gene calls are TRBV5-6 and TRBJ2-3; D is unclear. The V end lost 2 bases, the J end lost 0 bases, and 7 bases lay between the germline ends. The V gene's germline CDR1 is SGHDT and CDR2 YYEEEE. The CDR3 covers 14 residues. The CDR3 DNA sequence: TGTGCCAGCAGCTTTTACGGGAGCACAGATACGCAGTATTTT. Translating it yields CASSFYGSTDTQYF.

CDR3 residues: CASSRRTGFELFF. The CDR3 nucleotides are TGTGCCAGCAGCCGTAGGACAGGGTTTGAACTGTTTTTT. This chain connects TRBV6-5 to TRBJ1-4; 8 nucleotides agree with TRBD1. The CDR3 length is 13 residues. J gave up 12 bases and V 6 bases, and 9 bases lay outside the gene matches. Per germline, CDR1 MNHEY and CDR2 SVGAGI.

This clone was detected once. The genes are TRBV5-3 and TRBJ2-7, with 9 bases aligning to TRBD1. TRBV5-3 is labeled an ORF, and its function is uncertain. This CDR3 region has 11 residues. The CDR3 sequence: CARSGRDRVWV. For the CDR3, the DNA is TGTGCCAGAAGCGGGCGGGACAGGGTGTGGGTC.

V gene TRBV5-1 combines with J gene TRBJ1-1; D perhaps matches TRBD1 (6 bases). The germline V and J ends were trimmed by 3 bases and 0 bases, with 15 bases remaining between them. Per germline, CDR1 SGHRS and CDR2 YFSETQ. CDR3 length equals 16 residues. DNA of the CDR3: TGCGCCAGCAGCTCCTTACCGACAGGTATGAACACTGAAGCTTTCTTT. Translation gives CASSSLPTGMNTEAFF.

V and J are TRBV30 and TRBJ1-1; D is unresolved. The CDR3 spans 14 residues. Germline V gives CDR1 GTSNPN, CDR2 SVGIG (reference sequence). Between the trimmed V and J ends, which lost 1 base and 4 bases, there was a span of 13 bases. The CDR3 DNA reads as TGTGCCTGGAGTGCCTGGCAGAGCGGCACTGAAGCTTTCTTT. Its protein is CAWSAWQSGTEAFF.

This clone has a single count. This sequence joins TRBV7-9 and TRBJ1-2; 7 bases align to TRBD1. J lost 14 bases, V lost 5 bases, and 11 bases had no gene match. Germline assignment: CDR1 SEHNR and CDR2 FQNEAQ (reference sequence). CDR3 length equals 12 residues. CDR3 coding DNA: TGTGCCAGCAGCACAACCCCGGACAGGACGACCTTC. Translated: CASSTTPDRTTF.

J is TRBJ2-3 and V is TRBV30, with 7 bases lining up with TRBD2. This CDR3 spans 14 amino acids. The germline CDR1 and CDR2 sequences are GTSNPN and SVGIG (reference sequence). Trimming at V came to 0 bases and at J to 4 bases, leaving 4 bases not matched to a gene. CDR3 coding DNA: TGTGCCTGGAGTGTAAATGGGGGGGCAGATACGCAGTATTTT. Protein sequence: CAWSVNGGADTQYF.

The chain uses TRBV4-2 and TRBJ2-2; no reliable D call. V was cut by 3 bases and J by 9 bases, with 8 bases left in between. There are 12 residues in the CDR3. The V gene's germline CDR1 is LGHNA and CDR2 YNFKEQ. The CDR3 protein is CASSQSPRELFF. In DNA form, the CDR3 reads TGTGCCAGCAGCCAGAGCCCCCGGGAGCTGTTTTTT.

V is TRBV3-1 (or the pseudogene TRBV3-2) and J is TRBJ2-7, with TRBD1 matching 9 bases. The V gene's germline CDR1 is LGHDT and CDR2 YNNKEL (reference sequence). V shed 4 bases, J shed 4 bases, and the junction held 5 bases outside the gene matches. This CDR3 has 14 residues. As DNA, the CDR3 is TGTGCCAGCAGCCTGGGGACAGGGAGATACGAGCAGTACTTC. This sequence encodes CASSLGTGRYEQYF.